The 17 T cell receptor beta chains below were found in one sample sequenced in a study of blood T cell repertoires in COVID-19. TCRdb's table, derived via immunoSEQ multiplex PCR, lists solely in-frame clones and lacks some. The table includes under 75,000 clones, around 85% detected once. Sequenced input: peripheral blood. Receptors were obtained from a woman in her 70s with acute or convalescent COVID-19.

This clone was seen a single time. V gene TRBV10-3 combines with J gene TRBJ2-7, with 10 nucleotides matching TRBD1. The CDR3 spans 15 residues. Per the germline V gene, CDR1 is ENHRY and CDR2 is SYGVKD. V dropped 4 bases and J dropped 5; count of bases not matched to a gene: 8. DNA for the CDR3: TGTGCCATCAGTGGCGGGGGACAGGGGTGGGACGAGCAGTACTTC. Its protein product is CAISGGGQGWDEQYF.

This clone was seen only a few times. The chain couples TRBV7-9 to TRBJ1-1, with D possibly matching TRBD1 (6 bases). V was cut by 4 bases and J by 0 bases, with 9 bases left in between. CDR3 length: 14 residues. Per the germline V gene, CDR1 is SEHNR and CDR2 is FQNEAQ (reference sequence). The CDR3: CASSSTGLNTEAFF. CDR3 in DNA: TGTGCCAGCAGCTCCACAGGGCTGAACACTGAAGCTTTCTTT.

The chain joins TRBV4-1 to TRBJ2-2; 8 nucleotides match TRBD1. In germline, CDR1 is MGHRA, CDR2 YSYEKL. V lost 3 bases to trimming and J lost 6 bases; unmatched junction nucleotides: 9. The length of the CDR3 is 16 residues. The CDR3 spells CASSHPPGQVAGELFF. The CDR3 bases are TGCGCCAGCAGCCATCCACCGGGACAGGTGGCCGGGGAGCTGTTTTTT.

V gene TRBV19 combines with J gene TRBJ1-5, with 8 positions matching TRBD1. CDR3 length equals 15 residues. Per germline, CDR1 LNHDA and CDR2 SQIVND (reference sequence). The ends lost 5 bases at V and 3 bases at J; junction bases unmatched: 6. The CDR3 loop is CASSLLTGANQPQHF. For the CDR3, the DNA is TGTGCCAGTAGTCTCTTGACAGGGGCCAATCAGCCCCAGCATTTT.

The CDR3 here is CASSEGATPKNIQYF. The CDR3, as DNA: TGTGCCAGCAGTGAGGGGGCGACTCCCAAAAACATTCAGTACTTC. The chain recombines TRBV6-1 with TRBJ2-4; possibly TRBD1 for D (6 bases). There are 15 residues in the CDR3. V was pared by 3 bases and J by 2 bases, with 11 bases between. The germline V gene has CDR1 MNHNS and CDR2 SASEGT.

The J gene is TRBJ2-5, the V gene TRBV2; D not resolved. Trimming left V 7 bases short and J 1 base short, with 10 bases between. The CDR3 length is 13 residues. CDR1 SNHLY and CDR2 FYNNEI come from the germline V gene. CDR3 DNA: TGTGCCAGCATAGCCCACCGCCAAGAGACCCAGTACTTC. Protein: CASIAHRQETQYF.

This chain uses TRBV29-1 with TRBJ1-2, with D hard to call. Germline lookup yields CDR1 SQVTM and CDR2 ANQGSEA. The CDR3 totals 15 residues. The V and J ends lost 7 bases and 4 bases respectively, with 22 bases between them. CDR3 nucleotide sequence: TGCAGCGACGAATCCCGGGAACCGCTGGCCTATGGCTACACCTTC. Translating it yields CSDESREPLAYGYTF.

V gene TRBV11-2 combines with J gene TRBJ1-1, with D possibly TRBD1 on 5 matching bases. V gave up 3 bases and J gave up 11 bases, with 16 bases separating them. The CDR3 sequence is 13 residues long. Per the germline V gene, CDR1 is SGHAT and CDR2 is FQNNGV. CDR3 amino acids: CASSFNPQARAFF. The CDR3 DNA reads as TGTGCCAGCAGCTTTAACCCACAGGCACGGGCTTTCTTT. The variable domain in full, with the rest retrieved from reference TRBV11-2 and TRBJ1-1, is EAGVAQSPRYKIIEKRQSVAFWCNPISGHATLYWYQQILGQGPKLLIQFQNNGVVDDSQLPKDRFSAERLKGVDSTLKIQPAKLEDSAVYLCASSFNPQARAFFGQGTRLTVV.

J is TRBJ2-5 and V is TRBV5-5; 8 nucleotides line up with TRBD1. CDR1 is SGHKS and CDR2 is YYEKEE in the germline V gene (reference sequence). With 4 bases clipped from V and 4 bases from J, the junction kept 6 bases outside the gene matches. The CDR3 spans 14 residues. CDR3 in amino acids: CASSHPGGGETQYF. In nucleotides, the CDR3 is TGTGCCAGCAGCCATCCAGGGGGCGGAGAGACCCAGTACTTC.

This clone occurred once. This sequence joins TRBV10-3 and TRBJ2-3, with TRBD2 matching over 9 bases. V shed 8 bases and J 6 bases; nucleotides not matched to a gene: 12. Germline CDR1 ENHRY, CDR2 SYGVKD. The CDR3 spans 15 residues. The CDR3 region is CAISPSSGVGDTQYF. For the CDR3, the DNA is TGTGCCATCTCCCCATCTAGCGGGGTTGGGGATACGCAGTATTTT.

The chain joins TRBV7-9 to TRBJ1-4; TRBD1 is a possible D gene (6 bases). V shed 3 bases and J shed 0 bases, with 8 bases lying between them. This CDR3 spans 15 amino acids. Germline assignment: CDR1 SEHNR and CDR2 FQNEAQ (reference sequence). This CDR3 is CASSFQGPTNEKLFF. The CDR3 DNA is TGTGCCAGCAGCTTTCAGGGGCCAACTAATGAAAAACTGTTTTTT.

This chain connects TRBV10-2 to TRBJ2-1, with D maybe TRBD1 (5 bases). Trimming removed 7 bases from V and 0 bases from J, with 10 bases in between. CDR1 is WSHSY, CDR2 SAAADI, per germline. The length of the CDR3 is 14 residues. The CDR3 DNA reads as TGCGCCAGCACTAAGGGGATCTCCTACAATGAGCAGTTCTTC. Translated: CASTKGISYNEQFF.

The V call is TRBV18, the J call TRBJ2-7; 8 positions match TRBD2. This CDR3 region has 16 residues. Germline trimming cut 0 bases from V and 0 bases from J; bases unmatched to any gene: 4. Germline CDR1 and CDR2: KGHSH and LQKENI. CDR3 protein: CASSPPPSGFSYEQYF. CDR3 coding DNA: TGTGCCAGCTCACCACCGCCTAGCGGGTTCTCCTACGAGCAGTACTTC. The variable domain in full, with the rest retrieved from reference TRBV18 and TRBJ2-7, is NAGVMQNPRHLVRRRGQEARLRCSPMKGHSHVYWYRQLPEEGLKFMVYLQKENIIDESGMPKERFSAEFPKEGPSILRIQQVVRGDSAAYFCASSPPPSGFSYEQYFGPGTRLTVT.

The chain joins TRBV7-6 to TRBJ2-7, with 15 bases matching TRBD2. The CDR3 runs to 17 residues. Trimming took 5 bases from V and 0 from J; bases not matched to a gene: 5. Germline V CDR1 and CDR2: SGHVS, FNYEAQ. The CDR3 sequence is CASSRGLAGGPSYEQYF. The CDR3 DNA sequence: TGTGCCAGCAGCCGGGGACTAGCGGGGGGACCCTCCTACGAGCAGTACTTC.

The chain is built from TRBV5-4 and TRBJ2-7, with D possibly being TRBD1 (5 bases). The CDR3 spans 14 residues. In germline, CDR1 is SGHNT, CDR2 YYREEE (reference sequence). V gave up 3 bases and J gave up 0 bases, with 10 bases separating them. CDR3 loop: CASSSPQDSYEQYF. CDR3 nucleotide sequence: TGTGCCAGCAGCTCGCCACAGGACTCCTACGAGCAGTACTTC.

The chain has TRBV3-1 (or the pseudogene TRBV3-2) and TRBJ2-7, with 11 bases identical to TRBD1. CDR1 is LGHDT, CDR2 YNNKEL, per germline (reference sequence). The CDR3 sequence is 13 residues long. The V gene end was trimmed by 4 bases and the J gene end by 6 bases; junction bases not matched to a gene: 2. The CDR3 DNA sequence: TGTGCCAGCAGCCCCGGGACAGGGGGCGAGCAGTACTTC. Translation gives CASSPGTGGEQYF.

The J gene is TRBJ1-1, the V gene TRBV29-1; a possible D gene is TRBD1 (6 bases). The V gene's germline CDR1 is SQVTM and CDR2 ANQGSEA. CDR3 length: 15 amino acids. V was shortened by 6 bases and J by 7 bases, with 24 bases between the two germline ends. Written as DNA, the CDR3 is TGCAGCGTCCGAGAACATGACAGGCCTTCTGATGAAGCTTTCTTT. It yields the protein CSVREHDRPSDEAFF.